A single sample is the source of the 2 T cell receptor beta chains below, sequenced in a study of blood T cell repertoires in COVID-19. Profiling relied on immunoSEQ multiplex PCR, and the TCRdb table lists in-frame clones only, not all of them. The table has under 80,000 clones, around 85% seen once; the top ten hold approximately 15%. The material sequenced was peripheral blood. The receptor set was obtained from a human donor in a cohort sampled during active COVID-19.

The chain couples TRBV6-5 to TRBJ1-1; D is ambiguous. The V end lost 0 bases, the J end lost 3 bases, and 8 bases lay between the germline ends. This CDR3 has 14 residues. CDR1 is MNHEY and CDR2 is SVGAGI in the germline V gene. The CDR3 bases are TGTGCCAGCAGTTACTCGACGGGATACACTGAAGCTTTCTTT. It specifies CASSYSTGYTEAFF.

The chain recombines TRBV7-9 with TRBJ2-7; 8 positions match TRBD2. V was pared by 7 bases and J by 6 bases, with 11 bases of the junction left unmatched. Germline loops: CDR1 SEHNR, CDR2 FQNEAQ (reference sequence). CDR3 size: 14 residues. In DNA form, the CDR3 reads TGTGCCAGCATCAGAACCGGGACTAGTGGCGAGCAGTACTTC. Its translation: CASIRTGTSGEQYF.